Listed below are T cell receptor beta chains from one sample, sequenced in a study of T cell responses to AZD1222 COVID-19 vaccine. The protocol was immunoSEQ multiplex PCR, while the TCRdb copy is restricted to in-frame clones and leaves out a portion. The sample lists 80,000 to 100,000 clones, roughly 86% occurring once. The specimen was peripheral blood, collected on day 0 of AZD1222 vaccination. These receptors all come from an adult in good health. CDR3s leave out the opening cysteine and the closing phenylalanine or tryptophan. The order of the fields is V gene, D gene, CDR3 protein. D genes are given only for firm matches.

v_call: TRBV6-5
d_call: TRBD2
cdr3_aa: ASNTGTSGTNEQF

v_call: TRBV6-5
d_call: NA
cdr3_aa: ASSYLGVLNNEQF

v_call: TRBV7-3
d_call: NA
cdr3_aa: ASSPFMGTGELF

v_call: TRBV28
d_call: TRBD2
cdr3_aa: ASRLAESSYNEQF

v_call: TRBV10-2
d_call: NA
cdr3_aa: ASSELSPNTEAF

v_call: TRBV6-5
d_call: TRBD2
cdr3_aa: ASSVAGVGNEQF

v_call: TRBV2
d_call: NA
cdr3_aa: ASRTDGNTIY

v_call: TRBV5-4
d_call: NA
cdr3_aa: ASSAYQETQY

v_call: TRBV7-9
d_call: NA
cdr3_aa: ASIKSGRSAPSGANVLT

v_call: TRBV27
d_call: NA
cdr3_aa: ASSYRFSTDTQY

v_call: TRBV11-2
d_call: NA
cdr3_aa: ASSLVGAGKETQY

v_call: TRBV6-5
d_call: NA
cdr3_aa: ASSPGRTALEQY

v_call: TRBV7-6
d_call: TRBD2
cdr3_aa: ASSLTGGSGEYQETQY

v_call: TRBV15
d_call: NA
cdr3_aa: ATSRDTWGLMNTEAF

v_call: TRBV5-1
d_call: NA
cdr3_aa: ASSFGTRGTDTQY

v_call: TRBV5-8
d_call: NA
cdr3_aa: ASSTRDSRWTQY

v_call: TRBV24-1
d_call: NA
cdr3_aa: ATSYGNQPQH

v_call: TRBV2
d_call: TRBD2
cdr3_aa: ASSEVGGRGTQY

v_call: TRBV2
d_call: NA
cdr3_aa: ASRFKDSTTNEKLF

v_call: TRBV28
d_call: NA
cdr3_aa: ASSLSQGGTPLH

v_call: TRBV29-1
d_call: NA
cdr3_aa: SARGGGNYEQY

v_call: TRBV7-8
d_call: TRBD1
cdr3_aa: ASSLVTRGRGETQY

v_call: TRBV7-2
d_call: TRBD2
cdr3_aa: ASSLGLAGAYNEQF

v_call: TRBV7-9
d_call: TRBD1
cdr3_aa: AVTIGGRRTYEQY

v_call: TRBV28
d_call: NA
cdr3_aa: ASLDRNRGYGYT

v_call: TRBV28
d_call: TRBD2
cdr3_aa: ASSLLPASGISYEQY

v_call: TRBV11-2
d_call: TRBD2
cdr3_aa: ASSYLAGGPSEQY

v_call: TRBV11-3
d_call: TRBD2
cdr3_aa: ASSLVLAGDTGELF